This T cell receptor beta chain was sequenced in a study of T cells in Graves' hyperthyroidism and ophthalmopathy. This clonotype was observed at least ten times. Lactation, pregnancy, other autoimmune disease or uncontrolled infection excluded patients. Germline lookup yields CDR1 MDHEN and CDR2 SYDVKM. The CDR3 runs to 12 residues. V was pared by 6 bases and J by 10 bases, with 15 bases between. The TCR beta CDR3 regions underwent amplification using RNA transcripts as the source. A first-round RT-PCR of the TCR CDR3 used the HTBI primer set. A single record per CDR3 protein comes from TCRdb applying MiXCR to the multiplex PCR reads. The table records hundreds of thousands of distinct CDR3 sequences, roughly 15% of them present only once.

This chain uses TRBV28 with TRBJ1-1, with TRBD1 as a possible D gene (6 bases). The sequence derives from a woman in her forties or fifties with Graves' ophthalmopathy. The sequenced material came from blood. CDR3 residues: CASSRAGARAFF. In DNA form, the CDR3 reads TGTGCCAGCAGCCGAGCGGGGGCGAGAGCTTTCTTT.